This T cell receptor (beta chain) stems from a study of blood T cell repertoires in COVID-19. CDR1 and CDR2 (germline): MGHRA, YSYEKL. This CDR3 is 16 amino acids long. Trimming took 1 base from V and 1 from J; bases not matched to a gene: 3. Measured with immunoSEQ multiplex PCR; TCRdb has only the in-frame clones, and not every one. The sample records under 350,000 clones, about nine tenths being singletons. The clonotype was recovered from a man in his sixties who had recovered from COVID-19. This chain links TRBV4-1 with TRBJ2-2; 7 bases line up with TRBD1. The sequenced sample was PBMCs or T cells enriched from blood (not recorded which). In DNA, the CDR3 is TGCGCCAGCAGCCAAGTTCACAGGGGGAACACCGGGGAGCTGTTTTTT. This gives the protein CASSQVHRGNTGELFF.